The entry below describes one TCR beta chain. The antigen is undetermined. Sequenced by immunoSEQ multiplex PCR; TCRdb stores in-frame clones only, minus some. Of tens of thousands of clones in the sample, roughly 86% were seen once. This record belongs to a study of OX40 agonist ivuxolimab in advanced cancers. Turning to the study itself: Dosing consisted of intravenous ivuxolimab at 0.01 to 10 mg/kg every 2 weeks. Mean age approximately 59 years, range roughly 23 to 79; around 80% male.

General study points: Low normalized T-cell clonal expansion also characterized some of the nonresponders.

Germline CDR1 MDHEN, CDR2 SYDVKM. The CDR3 runs to 13 residues. Between the trimmed V and J ends, which lost 8 bases and 9 bases, there was a span of 14 bases. V is TRBV28 and J is TRBJ1-6, with a possible D match to TRBD1 (6 bases). Sample: CD4+ or CD8+ T cells sorted from blood, taken in a trial of the OX40 agonist ivuxolimab. The sequence was collected from an adult with an advanced solid tumor such as melanoma, head and neck, liver or kidney cancer. The CDR3 protein is CASWGQGGSPLHF. CDR3 DNA sequence: TGTGCCAGCTGGGGGCAGGGTGGTTCACCCCTCCACTTT.